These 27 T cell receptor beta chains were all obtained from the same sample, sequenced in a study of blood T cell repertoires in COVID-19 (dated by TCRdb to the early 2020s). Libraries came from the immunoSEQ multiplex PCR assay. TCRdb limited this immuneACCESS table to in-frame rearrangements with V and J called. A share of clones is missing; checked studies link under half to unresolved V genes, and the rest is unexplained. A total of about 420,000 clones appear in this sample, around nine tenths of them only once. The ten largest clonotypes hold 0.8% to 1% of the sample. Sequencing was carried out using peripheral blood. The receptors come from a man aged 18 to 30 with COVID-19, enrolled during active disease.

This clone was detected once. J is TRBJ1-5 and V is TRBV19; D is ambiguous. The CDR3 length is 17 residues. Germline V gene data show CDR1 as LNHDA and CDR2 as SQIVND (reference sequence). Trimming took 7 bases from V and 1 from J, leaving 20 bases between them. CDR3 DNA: TGTGCCAGTACCCCATTATTCCCAGGTTTGAGCAATCAGCCCCAGCATTTT. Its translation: CASTPLFPGLSNQPQHF.

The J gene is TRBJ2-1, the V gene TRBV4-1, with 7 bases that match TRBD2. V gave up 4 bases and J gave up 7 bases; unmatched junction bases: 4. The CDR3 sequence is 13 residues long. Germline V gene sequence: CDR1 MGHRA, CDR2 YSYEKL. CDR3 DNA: TGCGCCAGCAGCCGCCCGGGAGGAAATGAGCAGTTCTTC. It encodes CASSRPGGNEQFF.

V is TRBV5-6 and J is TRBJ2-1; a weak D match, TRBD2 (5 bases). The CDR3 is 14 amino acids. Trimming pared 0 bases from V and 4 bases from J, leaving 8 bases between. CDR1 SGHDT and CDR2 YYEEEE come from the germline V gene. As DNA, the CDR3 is TGTGCCAGCAGCTTGGCTGGACTTTACAATGAGCAGTTCTTC. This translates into CASSLAGLYNEQFF.

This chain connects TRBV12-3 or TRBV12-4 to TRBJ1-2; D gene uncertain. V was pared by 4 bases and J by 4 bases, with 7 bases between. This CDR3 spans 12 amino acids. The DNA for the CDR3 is TGTGCCAGCAGTTCGGGGAGCTATGGCTACACCTTC. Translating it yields CASSSGSYGYTF.

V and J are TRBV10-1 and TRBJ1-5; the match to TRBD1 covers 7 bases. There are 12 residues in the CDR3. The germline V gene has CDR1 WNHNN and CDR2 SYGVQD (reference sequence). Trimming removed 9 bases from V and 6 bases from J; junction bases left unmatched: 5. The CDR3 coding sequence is TGCGCCAGACATACAGGGGTTCAGCCCCAGCATTTT. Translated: CARHTGVQPQHF.

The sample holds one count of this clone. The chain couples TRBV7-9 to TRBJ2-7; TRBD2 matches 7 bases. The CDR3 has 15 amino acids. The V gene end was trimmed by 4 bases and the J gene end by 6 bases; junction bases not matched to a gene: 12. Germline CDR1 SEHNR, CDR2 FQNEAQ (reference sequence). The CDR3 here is CASSSEGTTTSEQYF. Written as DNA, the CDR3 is TGTGCCAGCAGCTCCGAGGGGACTACTACTTCCGAGCAGTACTTC.

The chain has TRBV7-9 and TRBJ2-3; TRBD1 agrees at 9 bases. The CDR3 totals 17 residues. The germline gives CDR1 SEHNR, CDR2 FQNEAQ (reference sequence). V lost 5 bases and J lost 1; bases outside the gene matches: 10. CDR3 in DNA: TGTGCCAGCAGCACCCGGGACAGGGCCTTGGGCACAGATACGCAGTATTTT. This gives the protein CASSTRDRALGTDTQYF.

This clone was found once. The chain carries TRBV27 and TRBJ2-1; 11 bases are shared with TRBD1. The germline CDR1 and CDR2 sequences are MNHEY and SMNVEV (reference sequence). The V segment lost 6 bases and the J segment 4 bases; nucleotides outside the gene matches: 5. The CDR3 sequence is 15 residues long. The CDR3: CASRSDRGPYNEQFF. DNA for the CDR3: TGTGCCAGCAGATCGGACAGGGGGCCTTACAATGAGCAGTTCTTC.

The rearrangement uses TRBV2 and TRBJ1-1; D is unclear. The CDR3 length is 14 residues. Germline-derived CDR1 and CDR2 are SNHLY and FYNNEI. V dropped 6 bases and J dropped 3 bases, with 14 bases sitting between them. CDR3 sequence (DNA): TGTGCCAGCAGGCCGACATGGTTGGACACTGAAGCTTTCTTT. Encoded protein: CASRPTWLDTEAFF. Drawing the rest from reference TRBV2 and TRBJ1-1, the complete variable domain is EPEVTQTPSHQVTQMGQEVILRCVPISNHLYFYWYRQILGQKVEFLVSFYNNEISEKSEIFDDQFSVERPDGSNFTLKIRSTKLEDSAMYFCASRPTWLDTEAFFGQGTRLTVV.

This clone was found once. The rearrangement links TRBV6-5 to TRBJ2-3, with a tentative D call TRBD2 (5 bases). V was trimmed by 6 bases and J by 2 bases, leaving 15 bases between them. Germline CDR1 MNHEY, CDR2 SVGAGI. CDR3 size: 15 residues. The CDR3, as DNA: TGTGCCAGCAGCCACAACCCCGGACTCACAGATACGCAGTATTTT. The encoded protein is CASSHNPGLTDTQYF.

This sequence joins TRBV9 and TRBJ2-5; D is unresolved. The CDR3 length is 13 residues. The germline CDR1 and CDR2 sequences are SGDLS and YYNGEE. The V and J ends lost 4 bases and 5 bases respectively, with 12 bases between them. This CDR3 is CASSPSLRETQYF. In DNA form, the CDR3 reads TGTGCCAGCAGCCCCTCCCTGAGGGAGACCCAGTACTTC.

CDR3 DNA sequence: TGTGCCAGCAGCTTAGCCCTAGCGGGAGTGGGCTACGAGCAGTACTTC. Protein sequence: CASSLALAGVGYEQYF. V and J are TRBV7-2 and TRBJ2-7; 10 bases fit TRBD2. The length of the CDR3 is 16 residues. V shed 0 bases, J shed 3 bases, and the junction held 5 bases outside the gene matches. Germline V gene lookup returns CDR1 SGHTA and CDR2 FQGNSA.

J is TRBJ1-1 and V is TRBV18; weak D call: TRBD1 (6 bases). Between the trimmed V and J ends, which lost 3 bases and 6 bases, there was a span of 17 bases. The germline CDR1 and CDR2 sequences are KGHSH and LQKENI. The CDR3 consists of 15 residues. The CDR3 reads CASSPKPGVESEAFF. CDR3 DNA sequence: TGTGCCAGCTCACCGAAGCCAGGGGTAGAATCTGAAGCTTTCTTT.

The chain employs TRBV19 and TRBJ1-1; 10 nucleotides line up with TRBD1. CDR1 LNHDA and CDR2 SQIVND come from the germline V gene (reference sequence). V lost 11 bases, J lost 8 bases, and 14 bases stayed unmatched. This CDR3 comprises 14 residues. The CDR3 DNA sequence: TGTGCCTCGACAGGGGGCGATTTTCCCTCCGAAGCTTTCTTT. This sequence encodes CASTGGDFPSEAFF.

The DNA of the CDR3 is TGTGCCAGCAGTAGCGGGTGGGCCTACGAGCAGTACTTC. Residues: CASSSGWAYEQYF. The chain carries TRBV25-1 and TRBJ2-7; possible D gene TRBD2, 6 bases. With 5 bases removed from V and 2 bases from J, the gap between germline ends came to 10 bases. CDR3 length: 13 amino acids. Germline CDR1 and CDR2: MGHDK and SYGVNS.

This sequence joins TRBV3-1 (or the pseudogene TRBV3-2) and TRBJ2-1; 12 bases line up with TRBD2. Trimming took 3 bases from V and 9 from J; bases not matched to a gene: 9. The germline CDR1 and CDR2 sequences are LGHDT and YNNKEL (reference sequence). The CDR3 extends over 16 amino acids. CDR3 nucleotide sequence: TGTGCCAGCAGCCAGTGGGACAGGGGACTAGCGGGTGAGCAGTTCTTC. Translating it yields CASSQWDRGLAGEQFF.

The CDR3 protein is CASSEGQGVADSPLHF. The CDR3 DNA reads TGTGCCAGCAGTGAAGGCCAGGGGGTGGCGGATTCACCCCTCCACTTT. V is TRBV2 and J is TRBJ1-6; 7 nucleotides align to TRBD1. Germline V CDR1 and CDR2: SNHLY, FYNNEI. CDR3 length: 16 amino acids. Trimming at V came to 1 base and at J to 8 bases, leaving 8 bases not matched to a gene.

The CDR3 sequence: CASSRGRGSTDTQYF. In nucleotides, the CDR3 is TGTGCCAGCAGCCGAGGACGGGGAAGCACAGATACGCAGTATTTT. This chain uses TRBV5-8 with TRBJ2-3; D perhaps matches TRBD2 (5 bases). Trimming stripped 4 bases from V and 0 bases from J, with 12 bases between. The V gene's germline CDR1 is SGHTS and CDR2 YDEGEE. The CDR3 has 15 residues.

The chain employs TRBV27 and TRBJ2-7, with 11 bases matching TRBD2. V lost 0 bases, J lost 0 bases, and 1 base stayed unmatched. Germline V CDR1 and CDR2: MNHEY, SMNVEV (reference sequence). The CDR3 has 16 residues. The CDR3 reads CASSLSGLAVSYEQYF. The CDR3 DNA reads TGTGCCAGCAGTTTATCGGGACTAGCGGTCTCCTACGAGCAGTACTTC.

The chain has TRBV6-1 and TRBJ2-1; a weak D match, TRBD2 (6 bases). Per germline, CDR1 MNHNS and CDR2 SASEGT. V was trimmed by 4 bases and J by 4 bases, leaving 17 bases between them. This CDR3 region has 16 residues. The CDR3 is CASSGGPGDSYNEQFF. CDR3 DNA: TGTGCCAGCAGTGGGGGTCCCGGGGACTCTTACAATGAGCAGTTCTTC.

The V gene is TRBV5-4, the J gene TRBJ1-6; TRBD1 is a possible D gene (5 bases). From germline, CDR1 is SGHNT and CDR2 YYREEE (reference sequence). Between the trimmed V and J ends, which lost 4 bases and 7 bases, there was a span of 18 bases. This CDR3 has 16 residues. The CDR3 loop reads CASSATAGGPNSPLHF. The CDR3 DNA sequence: TGTGCCAGCAGCGCTACCGCGGGGGGTCCGAATTCACCCCTCCACTTT.

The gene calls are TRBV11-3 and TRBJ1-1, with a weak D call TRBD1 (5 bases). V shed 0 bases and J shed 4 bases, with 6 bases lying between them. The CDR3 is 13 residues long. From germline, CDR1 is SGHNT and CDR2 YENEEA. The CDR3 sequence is CASSLEQGTEAFF. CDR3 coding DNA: TGTGCCAGCAGCTTAGAGCAGGGCACTGAAGCTTTCTTT. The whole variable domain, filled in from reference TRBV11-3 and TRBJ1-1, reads EAGVVQSPRYKIIEKKQPVAFWCNPISGHNTLYWYLQNLGQGPELLIRYENEEAVDDSQLPKDRFSAERLKGVDSTLKIQPAELGDSAVYLCASSLEQGTEAFFGQGTRLTVV.

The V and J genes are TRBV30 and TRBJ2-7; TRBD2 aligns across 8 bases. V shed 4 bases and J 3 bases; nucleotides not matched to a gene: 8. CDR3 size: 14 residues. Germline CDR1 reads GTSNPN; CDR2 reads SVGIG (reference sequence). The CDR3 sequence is CAWNAGGRYYEQYF. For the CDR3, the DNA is TGTGCCTGGAACGCGGGGGGCCGGTACTACGAGCAGTACTTC.

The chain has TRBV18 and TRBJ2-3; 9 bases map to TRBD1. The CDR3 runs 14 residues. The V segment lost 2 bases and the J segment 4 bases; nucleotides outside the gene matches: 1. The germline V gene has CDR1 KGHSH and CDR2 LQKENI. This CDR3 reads CASSPGTGPDTQYF. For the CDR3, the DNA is TGTGCCAGCTCACCAGGGACAGGGCCAGATACGCAGTATTTT.

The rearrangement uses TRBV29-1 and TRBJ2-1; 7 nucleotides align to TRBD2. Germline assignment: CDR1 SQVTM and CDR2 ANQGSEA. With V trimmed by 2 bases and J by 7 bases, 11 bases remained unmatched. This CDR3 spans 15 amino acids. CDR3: CSVEWRGAGLNEQFF. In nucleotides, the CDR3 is TGCAGCGTTGAATGGCGGGGAGCGGGGCTGAATGAGCAGTTCTTC.

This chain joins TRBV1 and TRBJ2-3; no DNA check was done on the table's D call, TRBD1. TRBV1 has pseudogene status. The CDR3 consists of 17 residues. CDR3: CTSSLTDRGPSTDTQYF. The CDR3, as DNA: TGCACCAGCAGCCTAACCGACAGGGGCCCTAGCACAGATACGCAGTATTTT.

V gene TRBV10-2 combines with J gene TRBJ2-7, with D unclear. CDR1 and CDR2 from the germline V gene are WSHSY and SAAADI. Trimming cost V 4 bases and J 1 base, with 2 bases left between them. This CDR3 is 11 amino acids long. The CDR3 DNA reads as TGCGCCAGCAGTGCTTCCTACGAGCAGTACTTC. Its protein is CASSASYEQYF.